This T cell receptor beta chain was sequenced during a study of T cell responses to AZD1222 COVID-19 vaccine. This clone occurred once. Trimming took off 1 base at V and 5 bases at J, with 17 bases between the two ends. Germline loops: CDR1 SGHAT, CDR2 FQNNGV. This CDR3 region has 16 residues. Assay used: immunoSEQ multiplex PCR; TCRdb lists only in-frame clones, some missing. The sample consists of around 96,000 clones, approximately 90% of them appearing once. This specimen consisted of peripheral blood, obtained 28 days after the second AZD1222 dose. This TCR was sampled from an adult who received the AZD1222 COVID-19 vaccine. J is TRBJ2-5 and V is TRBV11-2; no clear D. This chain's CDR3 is CASSLGARPKRETQYF. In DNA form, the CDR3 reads TGTGCCAGCAGCTTAGGTGCCAGGCCAAAAAGGGAGACCCAGTACTTC.